This is a list of T cell receptor beta chains from one sample in a study of shared clonotypes between healthy human individuals. Clones were read by immunoSEQ multiplex PCR, and TCRdb kept only the in-frame ones, dropping some. The sample carries 2 million to 2.5 million clones, around 92% recorded once. The specimen was naive CD4+ T cells from PBMCs. The origin of the receptors is a young man in good health. Some clones in this sample may be carry-over from other donors' samples. Both conserved end residues are part of each CDR3. The order of the fields is V gene, J gene, clone size, D gene, CDR3 DNA, CDR3 protein. A D gene is named only where the DNA matches it firmly. A row's size may be missing; if present it is once, few, many or a size class.

v_gene: TRBV10-2; j_gene: TRBJ2-3; abundance: once; d_gene: NA; CDR3nt: TGCGCCAGCGGAAGCGCGGGACTCCAACCCTCAGATACGCAGTATTTT; CDR3aa: CASGSAGLQPSDTQYF
v_gene: TRBV28; j_gene: TRBJ2-7; abundance: NA; d_gene: TRBD1; CDR3nt: TGTGCCAGCAGTTCCCTGGGACAGGGGGCCTCCTACGAGCAGTACTTC; CDR3aa: CASSSLGQGASYEQYF
v_gene: TRBV5-5; j_gene: TRBJ2-5; abundance: NA; d_gene: NA; CDR3nt: TGTGCCAGCAGAAGGACAGTCCCGGCAGAGACCCAGTACTTC; CDR3aa: CASRRTVPAETQYF
v_gene: TRBV5-1; j_gene: TRBJ2-7; abundance: NA; d_gene: NA; CDR3nt: TGCGCCAGCAGCTTGGCGGTAGCGTGGGCCTCCTCCTACGAGCAGTACTTC; CDR3aa: CASSLAVAWASSYEQYF
v_gene: TRBV18; j_gene: TRBJ2-3; abundance: NA; d_gene: NA; CDR3nt: TGTGCCAGCTCACCGGGACCTTCCACAGATACGCAGTATTTT; CDR3aa: CASSPGPSTDTQYF
v_gene: TRBV27; j_gene: TRBJ2-3; abundance: NA; d_gene: TRBD2; CDR3nt: TGTGCCAGCAGTTTATCGCCTAGCGGCACACGTCCTGGTACGCAGTATTTT; CDR3aa: CASSLSPSGTRPGTQYF
v_gene: TRBV27; j_gene: TRBJ2-7; abundance: NA; d_gene: TRBD1; CDR3nt: TGTGCCAGCAGTCGACAGGGGTCAAATTCCTACGAGCAGTACTTC; CDR3aa: CASSRQGSNSYEQYF
v_gene: TRBV25-1; j_gene: TRBJ2-1; abundance: NA; d_gene: TRBD1; CDR3nt: TGTGCCAGCAGTGAAGGTTGGGGACAGTCTTGGGATGAGCAGTTCTTC; CDR3aa: CASSEGWGQSWDEQFF
v_gene: TRBV6-5; j_gene: TRBJ1-5; abundance: NA; d_gene: NA; CDR3nt: TGTGCCAGCACGGGACTATATAGCAATCAGCCCCAGCATTTT; CDR3aa: CASTGLYSNQPQHF
v_gene: TRBV28; j_gene: TRBJ1-2; abundance: NA; d_gene: NA; CDR3nt: TGTGCCAGCACCATTGGCCTATTGTGGCCCGTAGCTCCTAACTATGGCTACACCTTC; CDR3aa: CASTIGLLWPVAPNYGYTF
v_gene: TRBV28; j_gene: TRBJ2-3; abundance: NA; d_gene: TRBD2; CDR3nt: TGTGCCAGCAGTTCCCCCGGGGTAGCGGGAGAACAAGATACGCAGTATTTT; CDR3aa: CASSSPGVAGEQDTQYF
v_gene: TRBV28; j_gene: TRBJ2-5; abundance: NA; d_gene: TRBD2; CDR3nt: TGTGCCAGCAGCCCCACCCGCGGGACTACTATGGACTTACAAGAGACCCAGTACTTC; CDR3aa: CASSPTRGTTMDLQETQYF
v_gene: TRBV7-2; j_gene: TRBJ2-7; abundance: NA; d_gene: NA; CDR3nt: TGTGCCAGCAGCTCCAGGACACTGTCCTCGGAGCAGTACTTC; CDR3aa: CASSSRTLSSEQYF
v_gene: TRBV29-1; j_gene: TRBJ2-3; abundance: NA; d_gene: TRBD2; CDR3nt: TGCAGCGTTGAAGATTACGGGAGGGCCCCAGATACGCAGTATTTT; CDR3aa: CSVEDYGRAPDTQYF
v_gene: TRBV2; j_gene: TRBJ1-5; abundance: NA; d_gene: TRBD1; CDR3nt: TGTGCCAGCAGTGCGGGCAGGGGGGGCAATCAGCCCCAGCATTTT; CDR3aa: CASSAGRGGNQPQHF
v_gene: TRBV18; j_gene: TRBJ2-2; abundance: NA; d_gene: NA; CDR3nt: TGTGCCAGCTCACCTAGACTTGAGGACACCGGGGAGCTGTTTTTT; CDR3aa: CASSPRLEDTGELFF
v_gene: TRBV5-6; j_gene: TRBJ1-1; abundance: NA; d_gene: NA; CDR3nt: TGTGCCAGCAGCTTGGGGGAGGGGGTGCTGGGGAACACTGAAGCTTTCTTT; CDR3aa: CASSLGEGVLGNTEAFF
v_gene: TRBV15; j_gene: TRBJ2-3; abundance: NA; d_gene: NA; CDR3nt: TGTGCCACCAGCAGAGGGACCGCAGATACGCAGTATTTT; CDR3aa: CATSRGTADTQYF
v_gene: TRBV5-1; j_gene: TRBJ2-7; abundance: NA; d_gene: TRBD1; CDR3nt: TGCGCCAGCAGCCTAGGACAGGGGGGTGAGCAGTACTTC; CDR3aa: CASSLGQGGEQYF
v_gene: TRBV5-1; j_gene: TRBJ2-5; abundance: NA; d_gene: NA; CDR3nt: TGCGCCAGCAGCTTGGGGCTAAGTGGGGACCAAGAGACCCAGTACTTC; CDR3aa: CASSLGLSGDQETQYF
v_gene: TRBV28; j_gene: TRBJ1-2; abundance: few; d_gene: NA; CDR3nt: TGTGCCAGCAGTAATTACGGGGCAGCGAATGGCTACACCTTC; CDR3aa: CASSNYGAANGYTF
v_gene: TRBV2; j_gene: TRBJ2-1; abundance: NA; d_gene: TRBD2; CDR3nt: TGTGCCAGCACGGGCGGGAGGATTATCTACAATGAGCAGTTCTTC; CDR3aa: CASTGGRIIYNEQFF
v_gene: TRBV5-1; j_gene: TRBJ2-7; abundance: NA; d_gene: NA; CDR3nt: TGCGCCAGCAGCTCAACCGGGGCCTACGAGCAGTACTTC; CDR3aa: CASSSTGAYEQYF
v_gene: TRBV7-9; j_gene: TRBJ1-4; abundance: once; d_gene: NA; CDR3nt: TGTGCCAGCAGCCTAGGATCGCCCACTAATGAAAAACTGTTTTTT; CDR3aa: CASSLGSPTNEKLFF
v_gene: TRBV28; j_gene: TRBJ2-1; abundance: NA; d_gene: TRBD1; CDR3nt: TGTGCCAGCAGTTATGGGACAGGGGCCTACTACAATGAGCAGTTCTTC; CDR3aa: CASSYGTGAYYNEQFF
v_gene: TRBV2; j_gene: TRBJ1-4; abundance: NA; d_gene: TRBD1; CDR3nt: TGTGCCACTCATAAACAGGGGGATCAAGAAAAACTGTTTTTT; CDR3aa: CATHKQGDQEKLFF
v_gene: TRBV5-8; j_gene: TRBJ1-2; abundance: once; d_gene: NA; CDR3nt: TGTGCCAGCAGCTTCCATGGACAGACAATTAACTATGGCTACACCTTC; CDR3aa: CASSFHGQTINYGYTF
v_gene: TRBV5-6; j_gene: TRBJ2-5; abundance: NA; d_gene: NA; CDR3nt: TGTGCCAGCAGCTTGGGGCGTCGGGAGACCCAGTACTTC; CDR3aa: CASSLGRRETQYF
v_gene: TRBV12-5; j_gene: TRBJ1-3; abundance: once; d_gene: NA; CDR3nt: TGTGCTAGTGGCGCGGGCTCTGGAAACACCATATATTTT; CDR3aa: CASGAGSGNTIYF
v_gene: TRBV10-1; j_gene: TRBJ1-3; abundance: NA; d_gene: NA; CDR3nt: TGCGCCAGCAGCGAAAAGGGGCAATCTGGTTTGAGCGGAAACACCATATATTTT; CDR3aa: CASSEKGQSGLSGNTIYF
v_gene: TRBV15; j_gene: TRBJ2-3; abundance: NA; d_gene: TRBD2; CDR3nt: TGTGCCACCAGCTCCCGGGCGGGAGGGGAAGATACGCAGTATTTT; CDR3aa: CATSSRAGGEDTQYF
v_gene: TRBV7-2; j_gene: TRBJ2-1; abundance: NA; d_gene: NA; CDR3nt: TGTGCCAGCAGCCCCGAGGGGGGGTTTGAGCAGTTCTTC; CDR3aa: CASSPEGGFEQFF
v_gene: TRBV12-5; j_gene: TRBJ2-3; abundance: NA; d_gene: TRBD1; CDR3nt: TGTGCTAGTGGTTTGCCCCGGGACAGGGTATCAGATACGCAGTATTTT; CDR3aa: CASGLPRDRVSDTQYF
v_gene: TRBV5-8; j_gene: TRBJ2-5; abundance: NA; d_gene: TRBD2; CDR3nt: TGTGCCAGCAGCATACTGGGACTACAAGAGACCCAGTACTTC; CDR3aa: CASSILGLQETQYF
v_gene: TRBV28; j_gene: TRBJ1-3; abundance: once; d_gene: NA; CDR3nt: TGTGCCACAAAACGAGGGGATAACTCTGGAAACACCATATATTTT; CDR3aa: CATKRGDNSGNTIYF
v_gene: TRBV28; j_gene: TRBJ2-3; abundance: NA; d_gene: NA; CDR3nt: TGTGCCAGCAGTGCCGCGGGGACCGAAGGCCCCACAGATACGCAGTATTTT; CDR3aa: CASSAAGTEGPTDTQYF
v_gene: TRBV7-9; j_gene: TRBJ1-2; abundance: NA; d_gene: NA; CDR3nt: TGTGCCAGCAGCTTAGAAGATTCCCAAACCTATGGCTACACCTTC; CDR3aa: CASSLEDSQTYGYTF
v_gene: TRBV28; j_gene: TRBJ2-1; abundance: NA; d_gene: NA; CDR3nt: TGTGCCAGCAGTTTCAGGGTCGAAATATACAATGAGCAGTTCTTC; CDR3aa: CASSFRVEIYNEQFF
v_gene: TRBV19; j_gene: TRBJ1-1; abundance: once; d_gene: TRBD1; CDR3nt: TGTGCCAGTAGTGACAGGGGTCGGGACACTGAAGCTTTCTTT; CDR3aa: CASSDRGRDTEAFF
v_gene: TRBV9; j_gene: TRBJ1-1; abundance: NA; d_gene: NA; CDR3nt: TGTGCCAGCAGCGCCCCCGGGGTTAACGAAGCTTTCTTT; CDR3aa: CASSAPGVNEAFF
v_gene: TRBV10-1; j_gene: TRBJ1-3; abundance: NA; d_gene: NA; CDR3nt: TGCGCCAGCAGTCTCAGGGTGGGTTACTCTGGAAACACCATATATTTT; CDR3aa: CASSLRVGYSGNTIYF
v_gene: TRBV2; j_gene: TRBJ2-2; abundance: once; d_gene: NA; CDR3nt: TGTGCCAGCAGCGACCCTTTTCCCACCGGGGAGCTGTTTTTT; CDR3aa: CASSDPFPTGELFF
v_gene: TRBV5-1; j_gene: TRBJ2-5; abundance: once; d_gene: NA; CDR3nt: TGCGCCAGCAGCTTGGGTACAGGGGGGGACGTGGAGACCCAGTACTTC; CDR3aa: CASSLGTGGDVETQYF
v_gene: TRBV4-3; j_gene: TRBJ2-3; abundance: NA; d_gene: NA; CDR3nt: TGCGCCAGCAGCCAGTTCTCCGGACGGACAATAGATACGCAGTATTTT; CDR3aa: CASSQFSGRTIDTQYF
v_gene: TRBV14; j_gene: TRBJ2-5; abundance: once; d_gene: NA; CDR3nt: TGTGCCAGCAGCCAAGTAATGCGACCGTACCAAGAGACCCAGTACTTC; CDR3aa: CASSQVMRPYQETQYF